The rows below give T cell receptor beta chains drawn from one sample of a study of cytomegalovirus exposure and HLA in healthy donors. Clones were sequenced by immunoSEQ multiplex PCR, and TCRdb holds only the in-frame ones, with some missing. The sample carries about 200,000 clones, around 87% recorded once. The sample comprised PBMCs. These receptor sequences come from a woman in her late teens or twenties in good health and CMV-seronegative. Each CDR3 is given with its conserved first and last residue. The D gene is left open where the match is weak. Clone size is not always given. Where it is, it says once, few, many or a class for expanded clones.

abundance | d_gene | j_gene | v_gene | CDR3nt | CDR3aa
NA | NA | TRBJ2-3 | TRBV5-1 | TGCGCCAGCAGCAATGGACAGAGCACAGATACGCAGTATTTT | CASSNGQSTDTQYF
NA | TRBD1 | TRBJ2-6 | TRBV7-9 | TGTGCCAGCAGCCAGACAGGGGGCTCTGGGGCCAACGTCCTGACTTTC | CASSQTGGSGANVLTF
NA | NA | TRBJ1-3 | TRBV28 | TGTGCCAGCATTCAAGGGAGGGGGATGTCTGGAAACACCATATATTTT | CASIQGRGMSGNTIYF
once | NA | TRBJ2-7 | TRBV30 | TGTGCCTGGAGTGCACAGGTCTACGAGCAGTACTTC | CAWSAQVYEQYF
NA | TRBD2 | TRBJ2-7 | TRBV14 | TGTGCCAGCAGCCACGGGACTAGGTTTGAGCAGTACTTC | CASSHGTRFEQYF
NA | TRBD2 | TRBJ2-3 | TRBV7-2 | TGTGCCAGCAGCTTAGCCCCAGAACTAGCGGGAGTCACAGATACGCAGTATTTT | CASSLAPELAGVTDTQYF
NA | NA | TRBJ2-2 | TRBV2 | TGTGCCAGCAGTGAGGGGCCTGCGGGGACCGTTGACGCGAACACCGGGGAGCTGTTTTTT | CASSEGPAGTVDANTGELFF
NA | TRBD1 | TRBJ2-1 | TRBV19 | TGTGCCAGTAGCATGATACCGGGACAGGGGTCCCACAATGAGCAGTTCTTC | CASSMIPGQGSHNEQFF
NA | TRBD2 | TRBJ2-7 | TRBV7-6 | TGTGCCAGCAGCCCGGGACTAGCTCCCGACGAGCAGTACTTC | CASSPGLAPDEQYF
NA | NA | TRBJ2-7 | TRBV4-2 | TGTGCCAGCAGCCAGGTGACTTCTGGCGAGCAGTACTTC | CASSQVTSGEQYF
NA | TRBD1 | TRBJ2-7 | TRBV5-1 | TGCGCCTCCAGGCCTACAGGACAGGGATACGAGCAGTACTTC | CASRPTGQGYEQYF
few | NA | TRBJ1-4 | TRBV7-9 | TGTGCCAGCAGCTTAGCGCGAGGGAGTTGGGAAAAACTGTTTTTT | CASSLARGSWEKLFF
NA | NA | TRBJ2-1 | TRBV30 | TGTGCCTGGAGTGGTTGGGCGAGCTCCTACAATGAGCAGTTCTTC | CAWSGWASSYNEQFF
NA | TRBD2 | TRBJ2-3 | TRBV6-1 | TGTGCCAGCAGTTTGACTAGCGGCGGCACAGATACGCAGTATTTT | CASSLTSGGTDTQYF
NA | TRBD1 | TRBJ2-5 | TRBV7-2 | TGTGCCAGCAGCTCCAGGACAGGGAGGCAAGAGACCCAGTACTTC | CASSSRTGRQETQYF
NA | NA | TRBJ1-1 | TRBV2 | TGTGCCAGCAGTGAAGCCCGTGGACAGAACACTGAAGCTTTCTTT | CASSEARGQNTEAFF
NA | NA | TRBJ2-7 | TRBV5-1 | TGCGCCAGCAGCGGCGGGACGAGCGGCTACGAGCAGTACTTC | CASSGGTSGYEQYF
NA | TRBD1 | TRBJ1-2 | TRBV10-3 | TGTGCCATCAGTGACGGGGACAGGGGCGGCTATGGCTACACCTTC | CAISDGDRGGYGYTF
NA | NA | TRBJ2-1 | TRBV4-3 | TGCGCCAGCAGCCAAGAGGAGGGCCCATACAATGAGCAGTTCTTC | CASSQEEGPYNEQFF
NA | NA | TRBJ1-1 | TRBV11-3 | TGTGCCAGCATCAAACAGGGTTCGGGTGAAGCTTTCTTT | CASIKQGSGEAFF
NA | NA | TRBJ1-2 | TRBV4-1 | TGCGCCAGCAGCCAAAACAGAGCTTACTATGGCTACACCTTC | CASSQNRAYYGYTF
NA | NA | TRBJ2-3 | TRBV9 | TGTGCCAGCAGCGTAGATCTCGGTGTAGTGGATACGCAGTATTTT | CASSVDLGVVDTQYF
NA | TRBD2 | TRBJ2-5 | TRBV6-5 | TGTGCCAGCAGTTACCTTGGCGGGGGGGCAGAGACCCAGTACTTC | CASSYLGGGAETQYF
NA | NA | TRBJ2-7 | TRBV7-2 | TGTGCCAGCAGCTTAGCGGGAGTGAGCGAGCAGTACTTC | CASSLAGVSEQYF